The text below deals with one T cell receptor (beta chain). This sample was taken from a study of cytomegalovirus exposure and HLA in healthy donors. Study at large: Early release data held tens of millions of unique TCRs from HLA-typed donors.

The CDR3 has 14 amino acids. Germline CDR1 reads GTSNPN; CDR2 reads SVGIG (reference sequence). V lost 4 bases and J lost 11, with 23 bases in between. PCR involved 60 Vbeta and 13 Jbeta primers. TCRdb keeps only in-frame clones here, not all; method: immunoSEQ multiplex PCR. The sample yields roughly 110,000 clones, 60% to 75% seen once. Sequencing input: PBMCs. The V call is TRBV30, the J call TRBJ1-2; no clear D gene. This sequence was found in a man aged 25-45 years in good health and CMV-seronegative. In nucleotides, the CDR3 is TGTGCCTGGAAGACTACGGGCCAGCGGGAGAGTTACACCTTC. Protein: CAWKTTGQRESYTF.